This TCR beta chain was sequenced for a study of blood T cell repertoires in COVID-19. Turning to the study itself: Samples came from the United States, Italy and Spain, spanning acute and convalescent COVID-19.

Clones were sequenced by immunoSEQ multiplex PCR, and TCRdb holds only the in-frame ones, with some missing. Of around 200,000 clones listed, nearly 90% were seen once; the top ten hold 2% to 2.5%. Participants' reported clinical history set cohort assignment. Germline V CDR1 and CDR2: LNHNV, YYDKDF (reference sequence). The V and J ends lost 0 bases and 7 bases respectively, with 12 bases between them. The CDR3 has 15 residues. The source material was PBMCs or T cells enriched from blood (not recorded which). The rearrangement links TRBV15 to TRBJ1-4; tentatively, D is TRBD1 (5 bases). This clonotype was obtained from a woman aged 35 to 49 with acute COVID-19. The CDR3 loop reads CATSREGGLTEKLFF. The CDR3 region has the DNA TGTGCCACCAGCAGAGAGGGGGGACTGACTGAAAAACTGTTTTTT.